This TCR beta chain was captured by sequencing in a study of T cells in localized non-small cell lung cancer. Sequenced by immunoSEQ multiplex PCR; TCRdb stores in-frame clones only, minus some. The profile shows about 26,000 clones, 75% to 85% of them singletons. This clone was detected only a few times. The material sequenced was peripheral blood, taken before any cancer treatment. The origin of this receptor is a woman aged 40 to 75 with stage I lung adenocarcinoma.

CDR3 amino acids: CASSVAGNTIYF. CDR3 nucleotides: TGTGCCAGCAGTGTAGCTGGAAACACCATATATTTT. The genes are TRBV25-1 and TRBJ1-3, with D uncertain. CDR3 size: 12 residues. Looked up from germline, CDR1 is MGHDK and CDR2 is SYGVNS. V dropped 4 bases and J dropped 2 bases, with 3 bases sitting between them.